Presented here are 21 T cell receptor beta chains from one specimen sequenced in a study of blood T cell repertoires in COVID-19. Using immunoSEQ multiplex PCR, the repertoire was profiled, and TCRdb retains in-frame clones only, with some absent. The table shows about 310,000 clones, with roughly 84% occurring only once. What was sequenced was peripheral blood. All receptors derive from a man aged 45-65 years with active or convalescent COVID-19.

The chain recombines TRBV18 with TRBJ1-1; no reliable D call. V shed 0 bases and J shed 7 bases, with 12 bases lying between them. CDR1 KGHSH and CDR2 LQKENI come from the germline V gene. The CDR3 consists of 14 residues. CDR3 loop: CASSPPSRFSEAFF. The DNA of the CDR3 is TGTGCCAGCTCACCACCTTCCAGGTTCAGTGAAGCTTTCTTT.

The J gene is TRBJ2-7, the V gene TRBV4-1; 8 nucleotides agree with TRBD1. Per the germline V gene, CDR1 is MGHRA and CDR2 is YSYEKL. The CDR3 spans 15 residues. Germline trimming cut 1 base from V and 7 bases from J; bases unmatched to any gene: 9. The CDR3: CASSQALQGAGEQYF. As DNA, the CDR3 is TGCGCCAGCAGCCAAGCTCTTCAGGGGGCGGGGGAGCAGTACTTC.

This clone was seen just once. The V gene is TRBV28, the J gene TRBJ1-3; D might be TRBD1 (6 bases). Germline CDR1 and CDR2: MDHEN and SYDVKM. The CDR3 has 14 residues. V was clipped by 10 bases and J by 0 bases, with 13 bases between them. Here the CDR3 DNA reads TGTGCCACCCGGGGGGGCCGCTCTGGAAACACCATATATTTT. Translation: CATRGGRSGNTIYF.

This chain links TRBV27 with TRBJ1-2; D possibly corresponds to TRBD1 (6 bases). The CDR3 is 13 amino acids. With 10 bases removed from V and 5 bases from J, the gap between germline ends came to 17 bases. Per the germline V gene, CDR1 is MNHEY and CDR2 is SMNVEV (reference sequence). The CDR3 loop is CATSPRGRYGYTF. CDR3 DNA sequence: TGTGCCACCTCCCCTAGGGGGAGATATGGCTACACCTTC.

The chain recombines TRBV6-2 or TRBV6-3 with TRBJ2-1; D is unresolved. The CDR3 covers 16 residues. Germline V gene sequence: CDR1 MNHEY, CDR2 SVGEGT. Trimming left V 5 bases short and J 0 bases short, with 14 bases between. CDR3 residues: CASSPPKPSSYNEQFF. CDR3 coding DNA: TGTGCCAGCAGTCCCCCAAAACCGAGCTCCTACAATGAGCAGTTCTTC.

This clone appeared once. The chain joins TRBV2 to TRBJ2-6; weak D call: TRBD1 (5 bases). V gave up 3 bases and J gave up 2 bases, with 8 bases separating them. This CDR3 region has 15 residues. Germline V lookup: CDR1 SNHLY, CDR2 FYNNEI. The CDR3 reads CASSEQGTGANVLTF. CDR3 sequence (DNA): TGTGCCAGCAGTGAGCAGGGTACTGGGGCCAACGTCCTGACTTTC.

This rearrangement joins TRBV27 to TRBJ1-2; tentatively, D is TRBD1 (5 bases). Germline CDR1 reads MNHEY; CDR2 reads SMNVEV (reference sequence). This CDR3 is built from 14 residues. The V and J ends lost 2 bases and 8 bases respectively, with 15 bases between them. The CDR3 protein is CASSLGASAQGYTF. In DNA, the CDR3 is TGTGCCAGCAGTTTAGGGGCCAGCGCACAAGGCTACACCTTC.

The DNA for the CDR3 is TGTGCCAGCAGTTTAGAGCCTAGCTATGGCTACACCTTC. Residues: CASSLEPSYGYTF. The chain is built from TRBV12-3 or TRBV12-4 and TRBJ1-2; D not certain. The CDR3 sequence is 13 residues long. V lost 1 base to trimming and J lost 4 bases, with 7 bases between them.

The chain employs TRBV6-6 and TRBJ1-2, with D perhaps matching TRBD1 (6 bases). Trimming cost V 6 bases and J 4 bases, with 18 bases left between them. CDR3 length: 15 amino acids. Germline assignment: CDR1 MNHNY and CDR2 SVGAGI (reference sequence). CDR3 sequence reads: CASRITKQGPYGYTF. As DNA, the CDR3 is TGTGCCAGCAGGATAACGAAGCAGGGGCCCTATGGCTACACCTTC.

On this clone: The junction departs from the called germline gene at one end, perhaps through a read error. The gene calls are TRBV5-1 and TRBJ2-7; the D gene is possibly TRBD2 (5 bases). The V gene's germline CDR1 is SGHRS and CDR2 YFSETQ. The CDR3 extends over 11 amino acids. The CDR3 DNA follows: TGCGCCAGCAGCTTTGATAGGGAGCAGTATTTC. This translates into CASSFDREQYF.

The CDR3 is CSVEASHEQYF. The CDR3 DNA follows: TGCAGCGTTGAAGCCTCTCACGAGCAGTACTTC. The chain has TRBV29-1 and TRBJ2-7; D call uncertain. The CDR3 is 11 amino acids. V lost 1 base, J lost 5 bases, and 6 bases lay in between. The V gene's germline CDR1 is SQVTM and CDR2 ANQGSEA.

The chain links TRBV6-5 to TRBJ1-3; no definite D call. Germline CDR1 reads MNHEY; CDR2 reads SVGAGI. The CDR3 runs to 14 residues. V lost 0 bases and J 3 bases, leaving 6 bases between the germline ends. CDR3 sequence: CASSYSEHGNTIYF. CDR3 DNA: TGTGCCAGCAGTTACTCAGAACATGGAAACACCATATATTTT.

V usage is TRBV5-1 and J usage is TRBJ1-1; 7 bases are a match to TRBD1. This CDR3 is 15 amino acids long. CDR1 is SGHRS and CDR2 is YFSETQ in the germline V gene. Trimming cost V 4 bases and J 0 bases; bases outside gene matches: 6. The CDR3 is CASSPRDSLNTEAFF. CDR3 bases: TGCGCCAGCAGCCCAAGGGACAGTTTGAACACTGAAGCTTTCTTT.

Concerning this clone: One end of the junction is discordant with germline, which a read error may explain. CDR3 nucleotide sequence: TGTGCCTGGAGTGTATTGTATAGTTCACCCCTCCACTTT. Translation gives CAWSVLYSSPLHF. The chain employs TRBV30 and TRBJ1-6, with D uncertain. CDR3 length: 13 amino acids. Germline assignment: CDR1 GTSNPN and CDR2 SVGIG (reference sequence).

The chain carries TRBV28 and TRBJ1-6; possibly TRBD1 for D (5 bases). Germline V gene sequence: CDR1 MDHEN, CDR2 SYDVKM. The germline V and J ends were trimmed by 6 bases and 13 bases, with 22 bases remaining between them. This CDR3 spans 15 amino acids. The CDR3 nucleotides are TGTGCCAGCAGCCCTACAGGTCCCCCCCCTTGGCCCCTCCACTTT. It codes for CASSPTGPPPWPLHF.

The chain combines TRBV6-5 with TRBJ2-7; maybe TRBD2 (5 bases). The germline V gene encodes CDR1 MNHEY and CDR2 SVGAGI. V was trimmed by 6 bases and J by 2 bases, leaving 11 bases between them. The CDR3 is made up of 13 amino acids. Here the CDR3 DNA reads TGTGCCAGCAGGGGGAGAGCTCCCTACGAGCAGTACTTC. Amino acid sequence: CASRGRAPYEQYF.

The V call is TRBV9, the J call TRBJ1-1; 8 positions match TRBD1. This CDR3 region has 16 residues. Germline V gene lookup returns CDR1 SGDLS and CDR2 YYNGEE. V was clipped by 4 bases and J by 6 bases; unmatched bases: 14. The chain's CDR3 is CASSPSPTGVEAEAFF. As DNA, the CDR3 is TGTGCCAGCAGCCCCTCCCCGACAGGGGTTGAGGCTGAAGCTTTCTTT.

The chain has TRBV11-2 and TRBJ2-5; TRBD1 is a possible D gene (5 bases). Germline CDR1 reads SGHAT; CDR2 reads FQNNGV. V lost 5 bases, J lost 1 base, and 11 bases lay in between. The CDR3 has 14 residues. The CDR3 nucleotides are TGTGCCAGCAGCCCGCACCAGGGCCAAGAGACCCAGTACTTC. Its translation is CASSPHQGQETQYF.

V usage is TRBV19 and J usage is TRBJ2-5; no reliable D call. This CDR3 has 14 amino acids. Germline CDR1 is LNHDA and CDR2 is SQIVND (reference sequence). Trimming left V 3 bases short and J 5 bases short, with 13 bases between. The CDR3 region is CASSMRVESETQYF. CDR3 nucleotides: TGTGCCAGTAGTATGAGAGTAGAGTCGGAGACCCAGTACTTC.

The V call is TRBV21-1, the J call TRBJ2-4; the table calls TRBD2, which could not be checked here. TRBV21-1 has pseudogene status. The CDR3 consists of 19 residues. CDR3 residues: CASSSLTSGRGWGKNIQYF. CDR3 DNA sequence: TGTGCCAGCAGCTCACTGACTAGCGGGAGAGGGTGGGGCAAAAACATTCAGTACTTC.

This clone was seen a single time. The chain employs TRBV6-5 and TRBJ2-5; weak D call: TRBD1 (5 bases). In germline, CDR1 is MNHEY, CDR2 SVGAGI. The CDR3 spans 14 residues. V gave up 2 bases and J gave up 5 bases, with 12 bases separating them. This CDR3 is CASSYGQGYETQYF. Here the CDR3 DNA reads TGTGCCAGCAGTTACGGGCAGGGATACGAGACCCAGTACTTC.